A single T cell receptor (beta chain) is shown here with its context. Its target is not known. The data were taken from a study of T-cell reconstitution after alpha-beta-depleted transplantation in children. Overall study results and limits: Expanded clones from the graft, numbering several hundred, reportedly supplied alpha-beta T cells about two months after transplant. Newly generated T cells supplied most T-cell counts and diversity one year post-transplant.

CDR3 size: 15 residues. V was clipped by 3 bases and J by 4 bases, with 15 bases between them. The germline V gene has CDR1 MDHEN and CDR2 SYDVKM. TCRbeta library preparation incorporated unique molecular identifiers. Each CDR3 protein is one row after TCRdb ran MiXCR on the PCR reads. The repertoire consists of 45,000 to 70,000 distinct CDR3 sequences, with about 40% occurring once and the leading ten covering 95% to 98%. The receptor comes from a male patient under 18 who had a stem cell transplant for acute lymphoblastic leukemia, so the T cells may come from the graft donor. Source: PBMCs, mostly from graft donor cells, taken 360 days after TCRalphabeta/CD19-depleted stem cell transplant. This chain uses TRBV28 with TRBJ2-5, with a possible D match to TRBD2 (6 bases). Here the CDR3 DNA reads TGTGCCAGCAGTTTGACGGGAGAGAGAGGAGAGACCCAGTACTTC. This sequence encodes CASSLTGERGETQYF.